These 19 T cell receptor beta chains share one sample of origin, sequenced in a study of OX40 agonist ivuxolimab in advanced cancers. The protocol was immunoSEQ multiplex PCR, while the TCRdb copy is restricted to in-frame clones and leaves out a portion. The sample lists tens of thousands of clones, about 86% occurring once. This specimen consisted of CD4+ or CD8+ T cells sorted from blood, obtained in a trial of the OX40 agonist ivuxolimab. The receptors shown here come from an adult with an advanced solid tumor such as melanoma, head and neck, liver or kidney cancer.

This clone was seen just once. This sequence joins TRBV5-4 and TRBJ1-2, with 7 bases fitting TRBD1. This CDR3 spans 14 amino acids. V lost 3 bases and J lost 8; bases outside the gene matches: 10. Germline V lookup: CDR1 SGHNT, CDR2 YYREEE (reference sequence). In nucleotides, the CDR3 is TGTGCCAGCAGCTCCGGACAGGACCCCGGGGGCTACACCTTC. Residues: CASSSGQDPGGYTF.

This clone has a single count. CDR3 in amino acids: CASSSPVRGGLDTQYF. The CDR3 DNA is TGTGCCAGCAGCTCCCCTGTGCGGGGGGGCCTCGATACGCAGTATTTT. The rearrangement joins TRBV5-6 to TRBJ2-3; TRBD2 aligns across 9 bases. Trimming cost V 3 bases and J 6 bases; bases outside gene matches: 11. The CDR3 is 16 amino acids. The V gene's germline CDR1 is SGHDT and CDR2 YYEEEE. The whole variable domain, remainder taken from reference TRBV5-6 and TRBJ2-3, is DAGVTQSPTHLIKTRGQQVTLRCSPKSGHDTVSWYQQALGQGPQFIFQYYEEEERQRGNFPDRFSGHQFPNYSSELNVNALLLGDSALYLCASSSPVRGGLDTQYFGPGTRLTVL.

This chain uses TRBV7-8 with TRBJ2-5; weak D call: TRBD2 (5 bases). Germline CDR1 reads SGHVS; CDR2 reads FQNEAQ. Trimming stripped 10 bases from V and 2 bases from J, with 14 bases between. The CDR3 loop spans 13 amino acids. The CDR3 region is CATESGLQETQYF. The CDR3 DNA reads TGTGCCACCGAAAGCGGCCTACAAGAGACCCAGTACTTC.

The DNA of the CDR3 is TGTGCCTGGAGTGTGGGGCAGGGCTACGAGCAGTACTTC. It translates to CAWSVGQGYEQYF. The rearrangement joins TRBV30 to TRBJ2-7, with D possibly being TRBD1 (5 bases). Germline CDR1 and CDR2: GTSNPN and SVGIG (reference sequence). This CDR3 has 13 residues. Trimming removed 0 bases from V and 3 bases from J, with 9 bases in between. The whole variable domain, filled in from reference TRBV30 and TRBJ2-7, reads SQTIHQWPATLVQPVGSPLSLECTVEGTSNPNLYWYRQAAGRGLQLLFYSVGIGQISSEVPQNLSASRPQDRQFILSSKKLLLSDSGFYLCAWSVGQGYEQYFGPGTRLTVT.

The chain is built from TRBV7-9 and TRBJ2-2; D unclear. The germline CDR1 and CDR2 sequences are SEHNR and FQNEAQ (reference sequence). Trimming removed 4 bases from V and 7 bases from J, with 10 bases in between. The CDR3 contains 13 residues. Here the CDR3 DNA reads TGTGCCAGCAGCTCTCCTCGCAGCGGGGAGCTGTTTTTT. Its translation is CASSSPRSGELFF.

The chain employs TRBV4-1 and TRBJ2-7, with D uncertain. The V gene's germline CDR1 is MGHRA and CDR2 YSYEKL. V gave up 0 bases and J gave up 2 bases, with 11 bases separating them. There are 15 residues in the CDR3. The chain's CDR3 is CASSQEVGQTYEQYF. The CDR3 DNA sequence: TGCGCCAGCAGCCAAGAAGTGGGCCAAACCTACGAGCAGTACTTC.

This chain uses TRBV4-1 with TRBJ1-1; D not resolved. V lost 4 bases and J 7 bases, leaving 16 bases between the germline ends. The V gene's germline CDR1 is MGHRA and CDR2 YSYEKL. CDR3 length: 14 residues. CDR3 protein: CASSPTQAINEAFF. The CDR3 coding sequence is TGCGCCAGCAGCCCCACCCAGGCCATCAATGAAGCTTTCTTT.

V usage is TRBV11-2 and J usage is TRBJ1-3, with D uncertain. V was cut by 2 bases and J by 5 bases, with 16 bases left in between. CDR3 length equals 16 residues. Germline lookup yields CDR1 SGHAT and CDR2 FQNNGV. DNA for the CDR3: TGTGCCAGCAGCTTACGTGAAGGAGGTGCCCGAAACACCATATATTTT. Amino acid sequence: CASSLREGGARNTIYF. The complete variable domain, with remaining parts taken from reference TRBV11-2 and TRBJ1-3, reads EAGVAQSPRYKIIEKRQSVAFWCNPISGHATLYWYQQILGQGPKLLIQFQNNGVVDDSQLPKDRFSAERLKGVDSTLKIQPAKLEDSAVYLCASSLREGGARNTIYFGEGSWLTVV.

The DNA of the CDR3 is TGCGCCAGCAGCCAACTGGACAGGGGCCAGGGCATGAACACTGAAGCTTTCTTT. It translates to CASSQLDRGQGMNTEAFF. This sequence joins TRBV4-1 and TRBJ1-1, with 9 bases fitting TRBD1. This CDR3 is 18 amino acids long. Germline trimming cut 2 bases from V and 0 bases from J; bases unmatched to any gene: 10. In germline, CDR1 is MGHRA, CDR2 YSYEKL.

The V gene is TRBV4-1, the J gene TRBJ2-7, with TRBD2 matching over 12 bases. V dropped 0 bases and J dropped 3; count of bases not matched to a gene: 3. CDR1 is MGHRA and CDR2 is YSYEKL in the germline V gene. The CDR3 has 16 residues. This CDR3 is CASSQEPSGGVYEQYF. CDR3 coding DNA: TGCGCCAGCAGCCAAGAACCTAGCGGGGGGGTCTACGAGCAGTACTTC.

The CDR3 sequence is CASSPPTATQETQYF. CDR3 nucleotide sequence: TGTGCCAGCAGCCCCCCGACAGCTACTCAGGAGACCCAGTACTTC. The rearrangement joins TRBV7-9 to TRBJ2-5, with D perhaps TRBD1 (5 bases). Between the trimmed V and J ends, which lost 5 bases and 5 bases, there was a span of 18 bases. This CDR3 region has 15 residues. Per germline, CDR1 SEHNR and CDR2 FQNEAQ (reference sequence).

The V and J genes are TRBV9 and TRBJ2-5, with a possible D match to TRBD2 (6 bases). V lost 6 bases, J lost 7 bases, and 22 bases lay in between. This CDR3 spans 15 amino acids. Germline V gene sequence: CDR1 SGDLS, CDR2 YYNGEE. In DNA, the CDR3 is TGTGCCAGCACGCCTCTTGGGGGGTCCTCCGGGACCCAGTACTTC. This codes for CASTPLGGSSGTQYF.

V is TRBV9 and J is TRBJ2-3; D perhaps matches TRBD1 (5 bases). This CDR3 is built from 17 residues. Deletions cut 4 bases from V and 3 bases from J, with 21 bases between. Germline CDR1 SGDLS, CDR2 YYNGEE. The CDR3 loop reads CASSPVAVLGATDTQYF. For the CDR3, the DNA is TGTGCCAGCAGCCCGGTTGCGGTGCTAGGGGCAACAGATACGCAGTATTTT. Variable domain in full (rest from reference TRBV9 and TRBJ2-3): DSGVTQTPKHLITATGQRVTLRCSPRSGDLSVYWYQQSLDQGLQFLIQYYNGEERAKGNILERFSAQQFPDLHSELNLSSLELGDSALYFCASSPVAVLGATDTQYFGPGTRLTVL.

The chain recombines TRBV19 with TRBJ2-7; 8 bases agree with TRBD1. Germline V gene sequence: CDR1 LNHDA, CDR2 SQIVND (reference sequence). CDR3 length: 13 residues. J gave up 3 bases and V 6 bases, and 4 bases lay outside the gene matches. The CDR3 DNA sequence: TGTGCCAGTAGCAGTGGACAGGGCTACGAGCAGTACTTC. Its translation: CASSSGQGYEQYF.

CDR3 protein: CASSLNSGILMNTEAFF. For the CDR3, the DNA is TGTGCCAGCAGCTTAAATTCAGGGATACTTATGAACACTGAAGCTTTCTTT. V is TRBV7-9 and J is TRBJ1-1; perhaps TRBD1 as D (5 bases). There are 17 residues in the CDR3. Deletions cut 2 bases from V and 0 bases from J, with 16 bases between. Per germline, CDR1 SEHNR and CDR2 FQNEAQ (reference sequence). The variable domain in full, completed from reference TRBV7-9 and TRBJ1-1, reads DTGVSQNPRHKITKRGQNVTFRCDPISEHNRLYWYRQTLGQGPEFLTYFQNEAQLEKSRLLSDRFSAERPKGSFSTLEIQRTEQGDSAMYLCASSLNSGILMNTEAFFGQGTRLTVV.

The chain combines TRBV7-6 with TRBJ2-7; possible D gene TRBD1, 6 bases. From germline, CDR1 is SGHVS and CDR2 FNYEAQ. This CDR3 contains 16 residues. With 6 bases removed from V and 3 bases from J, the gap between germline ends came to 21 bases. In DNA form, the CDR3 reads TGTGCCAGCAGTCCCTCGGACAGCCCCATCTTCTACGAGCAGTACTTC. It is translated as CASSPSDSPIFYEQYF.

The chain uses TRBV2 and TRBJ2-3, with D uncertain. CDR1 SNHLY and CDR2 FYNNEI come from the germline V gene. V lost 8 bases, J lost 2 bases, and 8 bases lay in between. This CDR3 is 12 amino acids long. CDR3: CASVGLTDTQYF. For the CDR3, the DNA is TGTGCCAGCGTAGGCCTCACAGATACGCAGTATTTT. The entire variable domain, with the rest obtained from reference TRBV2 and TRBJ2-3, is as follows: EPEVTQTPSHQVTQMGQEVILRCVPISNHLYFYWYRQILGQKVEFLVSFYNNEISEKSEIFDDQFSVERPDGSNFTLKIRSTKLEDSAMYFCASVGLTDTQYFGPGTRLTVL.

This clone came up once. The chain has TRBV29-1 and TRBJ2-1; 10 bases map to TRBD2. This CDR3 region has 14 residues. In germline, CDR1 is SQVTM, CDR2 ANQGSEA. The ends lost 3 bases at V and 7 bases at J; junction bases unmatched: 6. The CDR3 loop is CSVDPSGGMNEQFF. The CDR3 DNA sequence: TGCAGCGTTGACCCTAGCGGGGGAATGAATGAGCAGTTCTTC.

V usage is TRBV14 and J usage is TRBJ2-3; 8 bases are shared with TRBD2. In germline, CDR1 is SGHDN, CDR2 FVKESK. The junction had 10 bases not matched to a gene; V was cut back by 3 bases and J by 5 bases. The CDR3 loop spans 16 amino acids. CDR3 loop: CASSHLFGGAEDTQYF. In DNA, the CDR3 is TGTGCCAGCAGCCATCTTTTCGGGGGGGCCGAAGATACGCAGTATTTT.